This T cell receptor beta chain is from a study of T cell repertoires in cytomegalovirus infection. MiXCR, applied by TCRdb to the reads, yields one record per CDR3 protein. The sample yields 200,000 to 250,000 distinct CDR3 sequences, roughly an eighth seen once. The CDR3 is 18 amino acids. V gave up 5 bases and J gave up 0 bases; unmatched junction bases: 14. CDR1 MDHEN and CDR2 SYDVKM come from the germline V gene. The rearrangement links TRBV28 to TRBJ2-3; the match to TRBD1 covers 7 bases. The material sequenced was PBMCs. This TCR came from a human donor in good health (CMV status not recorded). Some clones in this sample may be carry-over from other donors' samples. In nucleotides, the CDR3 is TGTGCCAGCAGTCTTCCGGGACAGCAACTTTCTAGCACAGATACGCAGTATTTT. This codes for CASSLPGQQLSSTDTQYF. The full variable domain, in which reference TRBV28 and TRBJ2-3 provide the parts outside the CDR3, is DVKVTQSSRYLVKRTGEKVFLECVQDMDHENMFWYRQDPGLGLRLIYFSYDVKMKEKGDIPEGYSVSREKKERFSLILESASTNQTSMYLCASSLPGQQLSSTDTQYFGPGTRLTVL.